These 2 T cell receptor beta chains originate from one sample sequenced in a study of T cells in Graves' hyperthyroidism and ophthalmopathy. Amplification yielded TCR beta CDR3 regions, with RNA transcripts as the source. First-round RT-PCR of the TCR CDR3 relied on the HTBI primer set. TCRdb re-called the multiplex PCR reads with MiXCR, one entry per CDR3 protein. This table has approximately 510,000 distinct CDR3 sequences, about a fifth appearing once. Sequences were obtained from blood. These receptors came from a man aged 18 to 29 with Graves' hyperthyroidism.

This clonotype came up a few times. Since a much larger clone is just one base distant, this may be a read error. The chain links TRBV11-1 to TRBJ1-1; 8 bases agree with TRBD1. Germline assignment: CDR1 SGHAT and CDR2 FQDESV (reference sequence). This CDR3 is 15 amino acids long. The CDR3 is CVSSLVTGADTEAFF. Written as DNA, the CDR3 is TGTGTCAGCAGCCTAGTGACAGGGGCGGACACTGAAGCTTTCTTT. Based on the CDR3 plus reference TRBV11-1 and TRBJ1-1, the full variable domain is EAEVAQSPRYKITEKSQAVAFWCDPISGHATLYWYRQILGQGPELLVQFQDESVVDDSQLPKDRFSAERLKGVDSTLKIQPAELGDSAMYLCVSSLVTGADTEAFFGQGTRLTVV.

This clonotype has at least ten counts. The chain has TRBV12-5 and TRBJ2-5; tentative D call: TRBD1 (6 bases). The V gene's germline CDR1 is LGHNT and CDR2 FRNRAP. Between the trimmed V and J ends, which lost 5 bases and 0 bases, there was a span of 16 bases. The CDR3 loop spans 16 amino acids. The CDR3 DNA reads as TGTGCTAGTGGTGCGACACCGGGACACCACCAAGAGACCCAGTACTTC. Translation: CASGATPGHHQETQYF.